The T cell receptor beta chain described here comes from a study of regulatory T cells in long-lasting Graves disease. Study-wide results and limits: The persistent group shared about 2,700 public clonotypes, more than the approximately 890 shared by new patients.

In this sample, this clonotype turned up many times. Antigen specificity is unknown. The time point was: newly diagnosed GD, antithyroid drugs for less than 3 months. PBMCs provided the RNA from which the TCR library was made. The TCR beta library used iRepertoire HTBI primers with Arm-PCR amplification of CDR3. One entry per CDR3 protein, called by TCRdb with MiXCR from the multiplex PCR reads. The data show roughly 430,000 distinct CDR3 sequences, roughly 15% seen once. Germline V gene sequence: CDR1 WNHNN, CDR2 SYGVQD (reference sequence). There are 16 residues in the CDR3. V lost 4 bases and J lost 8, with 22 bases in between. These same records also appear under a second study, on T cells in Graves' hyperthyroidism and ophthalmopathy. That publication notes: Graves' hyperthyroidism is called stable when ophthalmopathy does not progress within 18 months.

The rearrangement joins TRBV10-1 to TRBJ2-3; D gene unclear. Sequences were derived from peripheral blood mononuclear cells (PBMCs), sampled at new diagnosis, from a patient treated with antithyroid drugs. This clonotype was sampled from a woman aged 30 to 39 with Graves disease. CDR3 coding DNA: TGCGCCAGCAGTGCATCGTTGAGATCTCGGTCGGCTACGCAGTATTTT. The encoded protein is CASSASLRSRSATQYF.